This T cell receptor beta chain is from a study of blood T cell repertoires in COVID-19. For the study at large: Sites in the United States, Italy and Spain provided acute and convalescent COVID-19 samples. From T cells, B-cell-depleted T cells, or PBMCs came the material, which was cDNA or gDNA.

In the authors' workflow: Amplification with reference gene primers provided the estimates of nucleated cell counts. Here immunoSEQ multiplex PCR was the method, and the copy in TCRdb shows in-frame clones only, minus some. The V and J calls and the clone size are those of that table, but D and trimming were determined from the DNA. The sample holds 120,000 to 150,000 clones, around four fifths seen once. This CDR3 is built from 15 residues. Trimming cost V 1 base and J 0 bases, with 9 bases left between them. CDR1 and CDR2 (germline): LNHNV, YYDKDF (reference sequence). The TCR originated in a human donor in a cohort sampled during active COVID-19. Sequenced material: peripheral blood. The chain links TRBV15 to TRBJ1-1; weak D call: TRBD1 (5 bases). The CDR3 nucleotides read TGTGCCACCAGCAGAGCCCGACAGATGAACACTGAAGCTTTCTTT. Protein product: CATSRARQMNTEAFF.